Presented here are 18 T cell receptor beta chains from one specimen sequenced in a study of CD8+ T cells in alopecia areata. The sequencing template was cDNA reverse transcribed from extracted RNA. Clones were sequenced by immunoSEQ multiplex PCR, and TCRdb holds only the in-frame ones, with some missing. The sample has approximately 140,000 clones, about 86% seen once. Treatment: oral pan-JAK inhibitor, 5-10 mg twice daily. This sample comprised CD8+ T cells sorted from blood, obtained at week 4, from a patient treated with tofacitinib. These TCRs come from a human donor with alopecia areata.

This clone was seen a single time. The rearrangement uses TRBV4-1 and TRBJ2-3, with a possible D match to TRBD2 (6 bases). V lost 1 base, J lost 4 bases, and 15 bases lay in between. The CDR3 covers 16 residues. CDR1 and CDR2 from the germline V gene are MGHRA and YSYEKL. The DNA for the CDR3 is TGCGCCAGCAGCCAAGGAGGAACGGGAGTAGCAGATACGCAGTATTTT. Translating gives CASSQGGTGVADTQYF.

This chain connects TRBV5-1 to TRBJ1-2; TRBD1 agrees at 7 bases. Germline V gene sequence: CDR1 SGHRS, CDR2 YFSETQ. With V trimmed by 1 base and J by 6 bases, 3 bases remained unmatched. This CDR3 region has 13 residues. In DNA, the CDR3 is TGCGCCAGCAGCTTGCGCCAGGGGGATGGCTACACCTTC. Translation: CASSLRQGDGYTF. Full variable domain (remainder filled in from reference TRBV5-1 and TRBJ1-2): KAGVTQTPRYLIKTRGQQVTLSCSPISGHRSVSWYQQTPGQGLQFLFEYFSETQRNKGNFPGRFSGRQFSNSRSEMNVSTLELGDSALYLCASSLRQGDGYTFGSGTRLTVV.

This chain connects TRBV5-6 to TRBJ1-5; 7 bases fit TRBD1. CDR1 is SGHDT, CDR2 YYEEEE, per germline. The trim removed 2 bases at V and 5 bases at J, leaving 7 bases unmatched. The CDR3 totals 15 residues. Here the CDR3 reads CASSFTGELDQPQHF. As DNA, the CDR3 is TGTGCCAGCAGCTTTACAGGGGAACTTGATCAGCCCCAGCATTTT.

This clone was counted a single time. This chain uses TRBV29-1 with TRBJ1-4; 12 bases map to TRBD1. Germline V gene lookup returns CDR1 SQVTM and CDR2 ANQGSEA. J lost 8 bases, V lost 5 bases, and 3 bases had no gene match. The CDR3 runs 13 residues. In DNA, the CDR3 is TGCAGCGTTTGGGGGACAGGGGGCGAAAAACTGTTTTTT. Protein product: CSVWGTGGEKLFF.

V is TRBV10-3 and J is TRBJ2-7; possible D gene TRBD2, 5 bases. Per germline, CDR1 ENHRY and CDR2 SYGVKD. V shed 0 bases and J shed 7 bases, with 13 bases lying between them. The CDR3 contains 14 residues. CDR3 in DNA: TGTGCCATCAGTGAGTCGGTGGGAGTCACGGAGCAGTACTTC. Translation gives CAISESVGVTEQYF.

V is TRBV6-6 and J is TRBJ2-4; D unresolved. Trimming stripped 5 bases from V and 0 bases from J, with 14 bases between. This CDR3 has 16 residues. The V gene's germline CDR1 is MNHNY and CDR2 SVGAGI (reference sequence). CDR3 DNA sequence: TGTGCCAGCAGTAGCCTTACTTTCTTAGCCAAAAACATTCAGTACTTC. Amino acids: CASSSLTFLAKNIQYF.

This chain uses TRBV4-2 with TRBJ2-3; 11 positions match TRBD2. The J segment lost 2 bases and the V segment lost 1 base, leaving 5 bases of the junction unmatched. CDR1 is LGHNA and CDR2 is YNFKEQ in the germline V gene. The CDR3 is made up of 17 amino acids. DNA for the CDR3: TGTGCCAGCAGCCAAGTTGGACTAGCGGGCTTCACAGATACGCAGTATTTT. Encoded protein: CASSQVGLAGFTDTQYF.

The chain combines TRBV12-5 with TRBJ1-1; D gene unclear. This CDR3 region has 13 residues. The V gene lost 5 bases and the J gene lost 7 bases, with 14 bases spanning the gap. Germline CDR1 reads LGHNT; CDR2 reads FRNRAP. Here the CDR3 reads CASGPLRNHEAFF. The CDR3 nucleotides read TGTGCTAGTGGTCCCCTCAGGAACCATGAAGCTTTCTTT.

This chain uses TRBV27 with TRBJ1-2, with 11 bases fitting TRBD1. V gave up 8 bases and J gave up 8 bases; unmatched junction bases: 13. CDR1 and CDR2 (germline): MNHEY, SMNVEV (reference sequence). This CDR3 region has 15 residues. The CDR3 loop is CASASGQGANWGYTF. CDR3 DNA: TGTGCCAGCGCCTCCGGACAGGGGGCGAACTGGGGCTACACCTTC.

The chain links TRBV9 to TRBJ1-2; D gene uncertain. The CDR3 is 13 amino acids. Germline V gene lookup returns CDR1 SGDLS and CDR2 YYNGEE. V lost 0 bases, J lost 5 bases, and 8 bases lay in between. The CDR3 loop reads CASSVAAEYGYTF. The CDR3, as DNA: TGTGCCAGCAGCGTAGCGGCCGAGTATGGCTACACCTTC.

This chain links TRBV6-6 with TRBJ1-5; tentatively, D is TRBD1 (5 bases). The germline CDR1 and CDR2 sequences are MNHNY and SVGAGI (reference sequence). Trimming pared 9 bases from V and 7 bases from J, leaving 13 bases between. The CDR3 has 12 amino acids. The CDR3 is CASTYRSQPQHF. CDR3 sequence (DNA): TGTGCCAGTACTTACAGGAGCCAGCCCCAGCATTTT.

CDR3 in DNA: TGTGCCAGTAGTATTGGGGACCAGCGAGAGACCCAGTACTTC. It yields the protein CASSIGDQRETQYF. The rearrangement links TRBV19 to TRBJ2-5; D tentatively fits TRBD1 or TRBD2 (5 bases each). CDR3 length equals 14 residues. The V gene's germline CDR1 is LNHDA and CDR2 SQIVND (reference sequence). The germline V and J ends were trimmed by 3 bases and 4 bases, with 12 bases remaining between them.

In this sample, this clone turned up once. The DNA for the CDR3 is TGTGCCATCCGCCAGTTGGGGGGCGATACGCAGTATTTT. It is translated as CAIRQLGGDTQYF. J is TRBJ2-3 and V is TRBV27; tentatively, D is TRBD1 or TRBD2 (6 bases each). The germline V gene encodes CDR1 MNHEY and CDR2 SMNVEV (reference sequence). V was clipped by 10 bases and J by 6 bases, with 17 bases between them. The CDR3 length is 13 residues.

J is TRBJ1-1 and V is TRBV7-6; maybe TRBD1 (6 bases). Trimming took off 5 bases at V and 1 base at J, with 8 bases between the two ends. The CDR3 consists of 13 residues. Germline CDR1 and CDR2: SGHVS and FNYEAQ. The CDR3 reads CASSRTENTEAFF. For the CDR3, the DNA is TGTGCCAGCAGCCGGACAGAGAACACTGAAGCTTTCTTT.

The chain is built from TRBV7-9 and TRBJ2-2; the D gene is possibly TRBD1 (5 bases). CDR1 is SEHNR and CDR2 is FQNEAQ in the germline V gene (reference sequence). The CDR3 loop spans 16 amino acids. The ends were cut back, 1 base at V and 0 bases at J, with 9 bases in the middle. The CDR3 sequence: CASSLGRTSNTGELFF. The CDR3 bases are TGTGCCAGCAGCTTAGGGCGGACATCGAACACCGGGGAGCTGTTTTTT. The full variable domain, its missing parts supplied by reference TRBV7-9 and TRBJ2-2, is DTGVSQNPRHKITKRGQNVTFRCDPISEHNRLYWYRQTLGQGPEFLTYFQNEAQLEKSRLLSDRFSAERPKGSFSTLEIQRTEQGDSAMYLCASSLGRTSNTGELFFGEGSRLTVL.

The DNA for the CDR3 is TGTGCCAGCATCCTTCGAACGACGGGACAAGAGACCCAGTACTTC. This sequence encodes CASILRTTGQETQYF. J is TRBJ2-5 and V is TRBV7-9; a weak D match, TRBD2 (5 bases). CDR1 and CDR2 from the germline V gene are SEHNR and FQNEAQ (reference sequence). This CDR3 is 15 amino acids long. Trimming removed 7 bases at V and 2 bases at J, with 17 bases between.

V and J are TRBV29-1 and TRBJ2-3; D is uncertain. The CDR3 consists of 10 residues. Germline CDR1 reads SQVTM; CDR2 reads ANQGSEA. In nucleotides, the CDR3 is TGCAGTGTGAAAGAAGATACGCAGTATTTT. This gives the protein CSVKEDTQYF.

The chain uses TRBV7-9 and TRBJ1-1; no clear D. Trimming pared 5 bases from V and 7 bases from J, leaving 11 bases between. This CDR3 spans 12 amino acids. Germline values: CDR1 SEHNR, CDR2 FQNEAQ (reference sequence). The CDR3 region is CASSQTRFEAFF. As DNA, the CDR3 is TGTGCCAGCAGCCAAACTAGATTTGAAGCTTTCTTT.